Below are 3 T cell receptor beta chains sequenced from a single sample in a study of T cells in Graves' hyperthyroidism and ophthalmopathy. Researchers took RNA transcripts and amplified the TCR beta CDR3 regions from them. TCR CDR3 underwent first-round RT-PCR with the HTBI primer set. Each CDR3 protein is one row after TCRdb ran MiXCR on the multiplex PCR reads. This table has 300,000 to 450,000 distinct CDR3 sequences, 18% appearing once. The sample comprised blood. These receptors were collected from a woman aged 40 to 50 with Graves' ophthalmopathy.

This clonotype appeared a few times. The chain has TRBV5-6 and TRBJ2-7; D is possibly TRBD1 (6 bases). With 1 base removed from V and 4 bases from J, the gap between germline ends came to 12 bases. This CDR3 is built from 14 residues. The germline CDR1 and CDR2 sequences are SGHDT and YYEEEE. The CDR3 reads CASSLPSTGYEQYF. CDR3 sequence (DNA): TGTGCCAGCAGCTTGCCTTCAACAGGGTACGAGCAGTACTTC.

A few counts support this clonotype. The rearrangement links TRBV6-1 to TRBJ1-1; possible D gene TRBD1, 5 bases. The V gene's germline CDR1 is MNHNS and CDR2 SASEGT. The germline V and J ends were trimmed by 5 bases and 6 bases, with 13 bases remaining between them. The CDR3 sequence is 13 residues long. The CDR3 DNA is TGTGCCAGCAGTAATTACCGGGACTCTGAAGCTTTCTTT. Its protein is CASSNYRDSEAFF.

In this sample, this clonotype turned up many times. The chain couples TRBV2 to TRBJ2-7; tentative D call: TRBD2 (5 bases). This CDR3 is built from 14 residues. CDR1 and CDR2 from the germline V gene are SNHLY and FYNNEI. V gave up 5 bases and J gave up 2 bases, with 13 bases separating them. The CDR3 loop is CASSTRTGTYEQYF. The DNA for the CDR3 is TGTGCCAGCAGTACCCGGACTGGTACCTACGAGCAGTACTTC.